These T cell receptor beta chains were read from a single sample in a study of blood T cells in healthy people across ages. In TCRdb, the 5' RACE reads were re-called with MiXCR into one record per CDR3 protein. The table includes roughly 700,000 distinct CDR3 sequences, 25% detected once. A further study also used this sample, focusing on T cells of mothers and their children.

Specimen: blood. All receptors derive from a boy younger than 18 in good health. CDR3s include the opening cysteine and the closing phenylalanine or tryptophan. Fields, in order: J gene, V gene, CDR3 length, D gene, clone size, CDR3 DNA, CDR3 protein. D genes are given only for firm matches. Some rows have no size entry. The others give once, few or many, or a class for an expanded clone.

>TRBJ2-1|TRBV27|13|NA|few
TGTGCCAGCATGCGGAGGCTTTTCAATGAGCAGTTCTTC
CASMRRLFNEQFF
>TRBJ2-5|TRBV3-1|14|TRBD2|few
TGTGCCAGCAGCACCGGGACTAGCGGGAGGGCCTTGTTCTTC
CASSTGTSGRALFF
>TRBJ2-1|TRBV6-2/TRBV6-3|14|TRBD2|NA
TGTGCCAGCAGGGGGGGGGTGGATAACAATGAGCAGTTCTTC
CASRGGVDNNEQFF
>TRBJ1-1|TRBV6-2/TRBV6-3|14|TRBD1|NA
TGTGCCAGCAGTGACAGGGGTGGAGGCACTGAAGCTTTCTTT
CASSDRGGGTEAFF
>TRBJ2-5|TRBV6-2/TRBV6-3|14|NA|NA
TGTGCCAGCAGTTACTACTATCCAGGGGAGACCCAGTACTTC
CASSYYYPGETQYF
>TRBJ2-7|TRBV29-1|14|TRBD2|few
TGCAGCTATCTGGGGGGGACCAACTCCTACGAGCAGTACTTC
CSYLGGTNSYEQYF
>TRBJ2-7|TRBV3-1|13|TRBD1|NA
TGTGCCAGCAGCCAGAAGACAGGGAACGAGCAGTACTTC
CASSQKTGNEQYF
>TRBJ2-6|TRBV11-2|16|NA|NA
TGTGCCAGCAGTAGGGCCCCAAGCTCTGGGGCCAACGTCCTGACTTTC
CASSRAPSSGANVLTF
>TRBJ1-1|TRBV2|13|NA|NA
TGTGCCAGCAGTGATATGAGGGCCAAGGTGGCTTTCTTT
CASSDMRAKVAFF
>TRBJ2-5|TRBV2|13|NA|NA
TGTGCCAGCAGTCAGGACAATGGGGAGACCCAGTACTTC
CASSQDNGETQYF
>TRBJ1-6|TRBV9|14|TRBD1|few
TGTGCCAGCAGCGTAGACAGGGGGCTTTCACCCCTCCACTTT
CASSVDRGLSPLHF
>TRBJ2-3|TRBV10-2|15|NA|NA
TGCGCCAGCAGTGATTGGGCTAGCCCCACAGATACGCAGTATTTT
CASSDWASPTDTQYF
>TRBJ2-7|TRBV2|14|NA|NA
TGTGCCAGCAGGGCCCAGGGGAGCTCCTACGAGCAGTACTTC
CASRAQGSSYEQYF